The source of this T cell receptor (beta chain) is a study of tumor-infiltrating lymphocytes in primary liver carcinoma. Across the study: Patients had primary liver carcinoma treated by surgical resection. Whole-study findings and limits: Reduced overlap was seen in tumor-adjacent and tumor-blood pairs versus tumor region pairs. Tumors reached a significantly greater top-250-clone fraction than blood did (p = 0.039).

The source of the blood RNA was unsorted whole blood, and germline DNA was extracted as well. Blood samples of four milliliters were drawn preoperatively. With a constant-region primer, TCR beta cDNA was made from approximately 500 ng of total RNA. Library construction for TCR beta comprised three nested multiplex PCR rounds performed with slightly modified ARM-PCR. Using its own MiXCR run on the multiplex PCR reads, TCRdb lists one record per CDR3 protein. The table lists 180,000 or so distinct CDR3 sequences, 50% to 75% of them singletons. On this clonotype itself: Its target is not known.

The material sequenced was peripheral blood. The clonotype comes from a man aged 40-55 years with primary liver carcinoma and hepatitis B virus infection.

CDR3 sequence reads: CSVEGGGWSWGRSNEQFF. DNA of the CDR3: TGCAGCGTTGAAGGGGGGGGTTGGTCATGGGGCCGTTCCAATGAGCAGTTCTTC. The chain couples TRBV29-1 to TRBJ2-1; 7 bases fit TRBD2. Germline V CDR1 and CDR2: SQVTM, ANQGSEA. This CDR3 is built from 18 residues. V was clipped by 1 base and J by 6 bases; unmatched bases: 18.